A single sample is the source of the 29 T cell receptor beta chains below, sequenced in a study of cytomegalovirus exposure and HLA in healthy donors. Produced via immunoSEQ multiplex PCR; TCRdb's table is partial and in-frame only. The sample has tens of thousands of clones, approximately 96% seen once; the top ten hold around 0.78%. Sequenced: PBMCs. These receptor sequences come from a young man in good health and CMV-seronegative.

This chain connects TRBV6-5 to TRBJ1-3, with D possibly matching TRBD1 (6 bases). Germline V gene lookup returns CDR1 MNHEY and CDR2 SVGAGI. Deletions cut 7 bases from V and 3 bases from J, with 16 bases between. The CDR3 has 15 residues. CDR3 loop: CASIQQGPIGNTIYF. The CDR3 bases are TGTGCCAGCATCCAACAGGGTCCCATTGGAAACACCATATATTTT.

This sequence joins TRBV5-6 and TRBJ1-1, with 9 bases fitting TRBD1. The CDR3 is 17 residues long. J was trimmed by 3 bases and V by 2 bases; bases with no gene match: 11. Germline CDR1 SGHDT, CDR2 YYEEEE. The CDR3 loop reads CASSFSDRDRAYTEAFF. Here the CDR3 DNA reads TGTGCCAGCAGCTTTTCCGACCGGGACAGGGCGTACACTGAAGCTTTCTTT.

This sequence joins TRBV27 and TRBJ2-7, with D maybe TRBD1 (6 bases). The CDR3 extends over 13 amino acids. V was trimmed by 4 bases and J by 3 bases, leaving 10 bases between them. Germline lookup yields CDR1 MNHEY and CDR2 SMNVEV (reference sequence). The DNA for the CDR3 is TGTGCCAGCAGTTACTCACAGGGCTACGAGCAGTACGTC. It specifies CASSYSQGYEQYV.

The V call is TRBV9, the J call TRBJ2-1; 14 nucleotides line up with TRBD2. Per the germline V gene, CDR1 is SGDLS and CDR2 is YYNGEE. The CDR3 has 15 residues. Unmatched junction bases numbered 5, after V lost 3 bases and J lost 9 bases. The CDR3 protein is CASSAEGLAGVEQFF. The DNA of the CDR3 is TGTGCCAGCAGCGCCGAGGGACTAGCGGGAGTTGAGCAGTTCTTC.

This chain uses TRBV9 with TRBJ2-3, with D uncertain. Trimming stripped 3 bases from V and 6 bases from J, with 11 bases between. CDR1 and CDR2 (germline): SGDLS, YYNGEE. The CDR3 has 13 residues. CDR3 DNA: TGTGCCAGCAGCGAACTAAGAAAGGATACGCAGTATTTT. Translation gives CASSELRKDTQYF.

This chain joins TRBV2 and TRBJ2-5; 11 nucleotides match TRBD2. Germline-derived CDR1 and CDR2 are SNHLY and FYNNEI. J lost 1 base, V lost 9 bases, and 13 bases had no gene match. This CDR3 spans 17 amino acids. The CDR3 reads CARQANRTSGFQETQYF. The DNA of the CDR3 is TGTGCCAGACAAGCGAACCGGACTAGCGGGTTCCAAGAGACCCAGTACTTC. The full variable domain, with the rest looked up from reference TRBV2 and TRBJ2-5, is EPEVTQTPSHQVTQMGQEVILRCVPISNHLYFYWYRQILGQKVEFLVSFYNNEISEKSEIFDDQFSVERPDGSNFTLKIRSTKLEDSAMYFCARQANRTSGFQETQYFGPGTRLLVL.

This rearrangement joins TRBV5-1 to TRBJ1-5; maybe TRBD1 (5 bases). CDR1 is SGHRS, CDR2 YFSETQ, per germline. The CDR3 has 14 residues. The V end lost 0 bases, the J end lost 5 bases, and 9 bases lay between the germline ends. DNA for the CDR3: TGCGCCAGCAGCTTGGCAGGGATTGATCAGCCCCAGCATTTT. It encodes CASSLAGIDQPQHF.

This chain uses TRBV11-3 with TRBJ2-1; 10 bases map to TRBD1. The CDR3 is 15 residues long. Trimming cost V 5 bases and J 4 bases; bases outside gene matches: 5. The germline gives CDR1 SGHNT, CDR2 YENEEA. The CDR3 loop reads CASSLRDRGYNEQFF. The CDR3 DNA reads as TGTGCCAGCAGCCTCCGGGACAGGGGATACAATGAGCAGTTCTTC. Complete variable domain (other parts from reference TRBV11-3 and TRBJ2-1): EAGVVQSPRYKIIEKKQPVAFWCNPISGHNTLYWYLQNLGQGPELLIRYENEEAVDDSQLPKDRFSAERLKGVDSTLKIQPAELGDSAVYLCASSLRDRGYNEQFFGPGTRLTVL.

J is TRBJ2-7 and V is TRBV11-2; unclear D gene. Germline values: CDR1 SGHAT, CDR2 FQNNGV. CDR3 length equals 13 residues. Trimming removed 5 bases from V and 3 bases from J, with 11 bases in between. The CDR3 DNA reads as TGTGCCAGCAGCCACAACAGCATCTACGAGCAGTACGTC. As protein: CASSHNSIYEQYV.

For the CDR3, the DNA is TGCACCAGCAGCCGCCGGGACAGGGCCGTCGACAGCACAGATACGCAGTATTTT. Its translation is CTSSRRDRAVDSTDTQYF. This chain joins TRBV1 and TRBJ2-3; TRBD1 was called by the table and not checked on the DNA. TRBV1 is a documented pseudogene. The CDR3 totals 18 residues.

V is TRBV29-1 and J is TRBJ2-1; 9 nucleotides agree with TRBD2. Germline-derived CDR1 and CDR2 are SQVTM and ANQGSEA. V trimming: 5 bases; J trimming: 4 bases; junction bases outside the gene matches: 6. This CDR3 region has 14 residues. The CDR3 nucleotides are TGCAGCGTTACCGAAAGCGGGAGGTACAATGAGCAGTTCTTC. Translated: CSVTESGRYNEQFF.

The chain employs TRBV28 and TRBJ1-2, with D possibly matching TRBD1 (6 bases). Germline CDR1 and CDR2: MDHEN and SYDVKM. V lost 1 base, J lost 8 bases, and 17 bases lay in between. There are 15 residues in the CDR3. The CDR3 nucleotides read TGTGCCAGCAGTTTATTGGGTGGGGGGGCGGAAGGCTACACCTTC. Translation: CASSLLGGGAEGYTF.

The chain carries TRBV21-1 and TRBJ2-2; the table's D call of TRBD2 was not tested on the DNA. TRBV21-1 is an annotated pseudogene. The CDR3 runs 18 residues. The CDR3 region has the DNA TGTGCCAGCACGGAGGGACTAGCGGGAGTAAATGGGACCGGGGAGCTGTTTTTT. Translated, it gives CASTEGLAGVNGTGELFF.

The V gene is TRBV9, the J gene TRBJ2-3; a weak D match, TRBD2 (7 bases). Trimming removed 0 bases at V and 3 bases at J, with 17 bases between. Germline CDR1 reads SGDLS; CDR2 reads YYNGEE. CDR3 length: 17 residues. The CDR3 DNA follows: TGTGCCAGCAGCGTAGCCCATGGGGGGGGCAAGACAGATACGCAGTATTTT. Amino acids: CASSVAHGGGKTDTQYF.

The chain uses TRBV28 and TRBJ1-2; 7 nucleotides align to TRBD1. With 6 bases clipped from V and 4 bases from J, the junction kept 11 bases outside the gene matches. Germline lookup yields CDR1 MDHEN and CDR2 SYDVKM. The CDR3 extends over 15 amino acids. The CDR3 reads CASRWGRDRPYGYTF. In nucleotides, the CDR3 is TGTGCCAGCAGGTGGGGTAGGGACAGACCCTATGGCTACACCTTC.

This rearrangement joins TRBV6-1 to TRBJ1-2; D remains unclear. Between the trimmed V and J ends, which lost 0 bases and 4 bases, there was a span of 3 bases. Germline values: CDR1 MNHNS, CDR2 SASEGT. This CDR3 has 12 residues. The CDR3 here is CASSEARYGYTF. The DNA for the CDR3 is TGTGCCAGCAGTGAAGCCCGCTATGGCTACACCTTC.

Points on this clone: At the DNA level, this CDR3 is encoded by other sequences in the same sample as well. The gene calls are TRBV11-3 and TRBJ2-2; TRBD2 matches at 7 bases. From germline, CDR1 is SGHNT and CDR2 YENEEA. J lost 3 bases, V lost 5 bases, and 3 bases had no gene match. The CDR3 is made up of 14 amino acids. CDR3 loop: CASSPGGDTGELFF. The DNA for the CDR3 is TGTGCCAGCAGCCCTGGGGGGGACACCGGGGAGCTGTTTTTT.

The V gene is TRBV19, the J gene TRBJ2-5; TRBD1 matches at 9 bases. The CDR3 contains 15 residues. V shed 5 bases and J 2 bases; nucleotides not matched to a gene: 6. Germline-derived CDR1 and CDR2 are LNHDA and SQIVND (reference sequence). The CDR3 DNA follows: TGTGCCAGTAGTCGGGGACAGGGAGGGCAAGAGACCCAGTACTTC. This codes for CASSRGQGGQETQYF. Supplemented by reference TRBV19 and TRBJ2-5, the full variable domain reads DGGITQSPKYLFRKEGQNVTLSCEQNLNHDAMYWYRQDPGQGLRLIYYSQIVNDFQKGDIAEGYSVSREKKESFPLTVTSAQKNPTAFYLCASSRGQGGQETQYFGPGTRLLVL.

V is TRBV7-9 and J is TRBJ1-2; D is ambiguous. V was cut by 3 bases and J by 3 bases, with 14 bases left in between. From germline, CDR1 is SEHNR and CDR2 FQNEAQ (reference sequence). This CDR3 spans 15 amino acids. The CDR3 DNA reads as TGTGCCAGCAGCTTCAAAGGAGGCATTGACTATGGCTACACCTTC. As protein: CASSFKGGIDYGYTF.

The chain joins TRBV7-2 to TRBJ2-5, with D unclear. V was shortened by 1 base and J by 4 bases, with 10 bases between the two germline ends. Looked up from germline, CDR1 is SGHTA and CDR2 is FQGNSA. This CDR3 region has 14 residues. Written as DNA, the CDR3 is TGTGCCAGCAGCTTAGTCGTCCCGGGAGAGACCCAGTACTTC. It translates to CASSLVVPGETQYF.

The chain combines TRBV15 with TRBJ2-3; 7 positions agree with TRBD2. CDR1 is LNHNV, CDR2 YYDKDF, per germline (reference sequence). This CDR3 region has 16 residues. J lost 7 bases, V lost 5 bases, and 15 bases had no gene match. In nucleotides, the CDR3 is TGTGCCACCAGCCGAAAGACTGGGACTAATTCTTATACGCAGTATTTT. Translation gives CATSRKTGTNSYTQYF.

This clone has just one count. The chain has TRBV7-6 and TRBJ2-1; 8 bases agree with TRBD2. CDR1 and CDR2 (germline): SGHVS, FNYEAQ. The CDR3 length is 16 residues. Trimming removed 4 bases from V and 1 base from J; junction bases left unmatched: 6. CDR3 sequence reads: CASSWTSSPSYNEQFF. In nucleotides, the CDR3 is TGTGCCAGCAGCTGGACTAGCTCCCCTTCCTACAATGAGCAGTTCTTC.

V and J are TRBV5-1 and TRBJ2-1; TRBD2 aligns across 7 bases. CDR1 is SGHRS and CDR2 is YFSETQ in the germline V gene. This CDR3 region has 15 residues. V was clipped by 0 bases and J by 4 bases; unmatched bases: 4. In DNA, the CDR3 is TGCGCCAGCAGCTTGGAACTAGCGCTGTACAATGAGCAGTTCTTC. Translated, it gives CASSLELALYNEQFF.

The J gene is TRBJ1-1, the V gene TRBV6-5; D is ambiguous. V lost 8 bases to trimming and J lost 4 bases, with 14 bases between them. The length of the CDR3 is 13 residues. From germline, CDR1 is MNHEY and CDR2 SVGAGI. Here the CDR3 reads CASGGEGGTEAFF. CDR3 bases: TGTGCCAGCGGTGGGGAAGGAGGCACTGAAGCTTTCTTT.

The genes are TRBV6-1 and TRBJ2-3; the match to TRBD2 covers 16 bases. There are 16 residues in the CDR3. Per the germline V gene, CDR1 is MNHNS and CDR2 is SASEGT. Trimming removed 3 bases from V and 6 bases from J; junction bases left unmatched: 3. CDR3 nucleotide sequence: TGTGCCAGCAGTGAGGGACTAGCGGGAGGGCTTGATACGCAGTATTTT. Its translation is CASSEGLAGGLDTQYF.

This clone has only one observation. The genes are TRBV10-3 and TRBJ1-1, with D uncertain. Between the trimmed V and J ends, which lost 7 bases and 7 bases, there was a span of 13 bases. The germline V gene encodes CDR1 ENHRY and CDR2 SYGVKD. The CDR3 length is 12 residues. The CDR3 sequence is CAIKTDYNEAFF. The CDR3 DNA reads TGTGCCATCAAAACGGACTATAATGAAGCTTTCTTT.

The chain recombines TRBV19 with TRBJ1-3; D is unresolved. Trimming removed 1 base from V and 2 bases from J, with 9 bases in between. The CDR3 has 15 amino acids. Germline lookup yields CDR1 LNHDA and CDR2 SQIVND (reference sequence). For the CDR3, the DNA is TGTGCCAGTAGTATAGGGAGGGCCACTGGAAACACCATATATTTT. Encoded protein: CASSIGRATGNTIYF.

The V and J genes are TRBV25-1 and TRBJ2-7; 7 bases are shared with TRBD1. In germline, CDR1 is MGHDK, CDR2 SYGVNS. This CDR3 is built from 13 residues. The V segment lost 5 bases and the J segment 5 bases; nucleotides outside the gene matches: 6. This CDR3 is CASSNTGDHEQYF. The CDR3 DNA follows: TGTGCCAGCAGTAACACAGGGGACCACGAGCAGTACTTC.

This clone appeared once. The chain recombines TRBV28 with TRBJ2-1, with D unclear. CDR1 MDHEN and CDR2 SYDVKM come from the germline V gene. This CDR3 has 12 residues. Trimming removed 0 bases at V and 9 bases at J, with 6 bases between. The chain's CDR3 is CASSLWESEQFF. DNA of the CDR3: TGTGCCAGCAGTTTATGGGAGAGTGAGCAGTTCTTC.